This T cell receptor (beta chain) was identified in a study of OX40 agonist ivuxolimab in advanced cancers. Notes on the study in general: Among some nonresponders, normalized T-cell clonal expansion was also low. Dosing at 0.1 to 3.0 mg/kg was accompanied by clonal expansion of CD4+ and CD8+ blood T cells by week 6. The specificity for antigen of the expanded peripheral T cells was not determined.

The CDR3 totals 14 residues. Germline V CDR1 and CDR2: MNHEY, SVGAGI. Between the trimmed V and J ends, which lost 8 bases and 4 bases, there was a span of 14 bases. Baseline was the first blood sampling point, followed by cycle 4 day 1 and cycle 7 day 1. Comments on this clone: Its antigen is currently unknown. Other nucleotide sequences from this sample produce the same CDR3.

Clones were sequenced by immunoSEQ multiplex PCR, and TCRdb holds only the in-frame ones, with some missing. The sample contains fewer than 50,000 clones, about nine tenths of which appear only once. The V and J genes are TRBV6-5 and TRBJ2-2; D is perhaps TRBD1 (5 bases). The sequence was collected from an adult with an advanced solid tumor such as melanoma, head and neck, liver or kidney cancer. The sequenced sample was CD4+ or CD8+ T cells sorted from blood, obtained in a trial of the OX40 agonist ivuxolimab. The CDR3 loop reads CASSVTGITGELFF. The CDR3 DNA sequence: TGTGCCAGCTCTGTAACAGGAATCACCGGGGAGCTGTTTTTT.